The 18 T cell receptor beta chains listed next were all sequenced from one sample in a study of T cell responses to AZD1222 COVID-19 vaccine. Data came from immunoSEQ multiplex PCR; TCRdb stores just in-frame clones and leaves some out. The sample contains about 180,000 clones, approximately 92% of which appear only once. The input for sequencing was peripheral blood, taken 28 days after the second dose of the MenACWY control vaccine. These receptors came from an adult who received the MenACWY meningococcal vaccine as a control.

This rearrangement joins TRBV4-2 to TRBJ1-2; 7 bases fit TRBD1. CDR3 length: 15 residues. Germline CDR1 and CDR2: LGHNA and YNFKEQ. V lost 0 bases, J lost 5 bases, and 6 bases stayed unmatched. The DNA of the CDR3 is TGTGCCAGCAGCCAAGAACAGGGGAACGGGTATGGCTACACCTTC. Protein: CASSQEQGNGYGYTF.

CDR3 protein: CASSLTGGRDTEAFF. CDR3 sequence (DNA): TGTGCCAGCAGCCTCACAGGGGGTAGGGACACTGAAGCTTTCTTT. The chain combines TRBV3-1 (or the pseudogene TRBV3-2) with TRBJ1-1, with 8 bases matching TRBD1. Per germline, CDR1 LGHDT and CDR2 YNNKEL (reference sequence). V trimming: 4 bases; J trimming: 3 bases; junction bases outside the gene matches: 7. This CDR3 has 15 amino acids.

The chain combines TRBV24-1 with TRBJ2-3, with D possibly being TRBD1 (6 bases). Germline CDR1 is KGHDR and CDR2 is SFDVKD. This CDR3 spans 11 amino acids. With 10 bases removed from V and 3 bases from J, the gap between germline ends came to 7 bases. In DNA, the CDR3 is TGTGCCACGCAGGGGACAGATACGCAGTATTTT. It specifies CATQGTDTQYF.

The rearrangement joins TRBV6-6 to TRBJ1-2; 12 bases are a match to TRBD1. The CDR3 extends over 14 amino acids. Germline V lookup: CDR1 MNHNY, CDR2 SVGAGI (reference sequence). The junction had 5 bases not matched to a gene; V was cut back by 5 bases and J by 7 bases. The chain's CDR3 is CASSTGTGGLGYTF. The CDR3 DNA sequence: TGTGCCAGCAGTACCGGGACAGGGGGCCTTGGCTACACCTTC.

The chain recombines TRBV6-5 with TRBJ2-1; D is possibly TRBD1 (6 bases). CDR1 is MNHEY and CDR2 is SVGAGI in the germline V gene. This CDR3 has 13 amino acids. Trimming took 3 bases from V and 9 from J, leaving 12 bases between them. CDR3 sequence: CASSYPGHFEQFF. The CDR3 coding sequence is TGTGCCAGCAGTTATCCGGGACATTTTGAGCAGTTCTTC.

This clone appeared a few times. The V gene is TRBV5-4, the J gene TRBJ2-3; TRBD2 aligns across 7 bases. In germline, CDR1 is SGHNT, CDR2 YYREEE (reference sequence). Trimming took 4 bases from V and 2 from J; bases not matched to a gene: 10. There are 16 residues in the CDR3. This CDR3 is CASSPPRRGNTDTQYF. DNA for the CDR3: TGTGCCAGCAGCCCGCCCCGGCGGGGGAACACAGATACGCAGTATTTT.

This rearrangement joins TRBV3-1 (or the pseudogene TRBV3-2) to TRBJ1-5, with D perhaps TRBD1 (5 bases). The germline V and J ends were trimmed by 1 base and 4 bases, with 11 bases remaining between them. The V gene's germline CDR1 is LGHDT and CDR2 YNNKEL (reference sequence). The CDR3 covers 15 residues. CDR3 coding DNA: TGTGCCAGCAGCCAAGCCGGGACGGTGAATCAGCCCCAGCATTTT. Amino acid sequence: CASSQAGTVNQPQHF.

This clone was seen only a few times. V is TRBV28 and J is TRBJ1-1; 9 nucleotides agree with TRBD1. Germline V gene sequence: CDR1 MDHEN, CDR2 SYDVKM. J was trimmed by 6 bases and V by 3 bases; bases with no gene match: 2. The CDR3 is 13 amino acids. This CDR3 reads CASSFGQGPEAFF. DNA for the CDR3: TGTGCCAGCAGTTTCGGACAGGGGCCTGAAGCTTTCTTT.

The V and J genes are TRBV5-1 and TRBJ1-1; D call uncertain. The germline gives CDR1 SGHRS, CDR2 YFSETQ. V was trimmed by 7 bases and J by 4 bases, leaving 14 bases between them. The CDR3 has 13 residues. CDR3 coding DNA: TGCGCCAGCGCTCGCCCGGGAACCACTGAAGCTTTCTTT. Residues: CASARPGTTEAFF.

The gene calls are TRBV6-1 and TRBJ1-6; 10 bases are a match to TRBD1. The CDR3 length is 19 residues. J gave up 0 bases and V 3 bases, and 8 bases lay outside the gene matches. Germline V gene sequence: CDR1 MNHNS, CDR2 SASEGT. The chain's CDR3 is CASSEDRGMGSSYNSPLHF. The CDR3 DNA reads TGTGCCAGCAGTGAGGACAGGGGGATGGGTAGCTCCTATAATTCACCCCTCCACTTT.

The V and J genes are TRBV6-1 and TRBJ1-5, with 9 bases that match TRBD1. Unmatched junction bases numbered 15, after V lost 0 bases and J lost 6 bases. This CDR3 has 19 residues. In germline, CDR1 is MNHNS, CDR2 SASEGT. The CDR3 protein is CASSEARWGGTGKGQPQHF. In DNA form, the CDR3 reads TGTGCCAGCAGTGAAGCGCGCTGGGGGGGGACAGGGAAAGGTCAGCCCCAGCATTTT.

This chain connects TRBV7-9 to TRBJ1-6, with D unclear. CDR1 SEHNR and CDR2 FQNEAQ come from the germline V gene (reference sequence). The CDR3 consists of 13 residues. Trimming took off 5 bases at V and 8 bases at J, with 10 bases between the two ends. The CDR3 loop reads CASSPGRDSPLHF. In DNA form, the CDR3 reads TGTGCCAGCAGCCCAGGACGGGATTCACCCCTCCACTTT.

The CDR3 reads CASSRGQGGYEQYF. In DNA form, the CDR3 reads TGTGCCAGCTCACGGGGACAGGGTGGCTACGAGCAGTACTTC. The rearrangement links TRBV18 to TRBJ2-7; 9 bases are a match to TRBD1. The CDR3 totals 14 residues. Germline trimming cut 4 bases from V and 3 bases from J; bases unmatched to any gene: 4. The V gene's germline CDR1 is KGHSH and CDR2 LQKENI.

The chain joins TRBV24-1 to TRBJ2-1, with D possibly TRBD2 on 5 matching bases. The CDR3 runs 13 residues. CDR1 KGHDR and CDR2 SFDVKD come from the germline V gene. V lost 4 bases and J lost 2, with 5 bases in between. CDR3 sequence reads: CATSERAYNEQFF. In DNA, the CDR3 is TGTGCCACCAGTGAGCGGGCCTACAATGAGCAGTTCTTC.

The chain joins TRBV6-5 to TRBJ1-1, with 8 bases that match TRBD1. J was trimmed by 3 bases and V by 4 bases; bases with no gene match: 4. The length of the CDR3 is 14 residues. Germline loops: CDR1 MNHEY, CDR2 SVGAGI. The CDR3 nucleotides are TGTGCCAGCAGTTTTCGGACAGGGCACACTGAAGCTTTCTTT. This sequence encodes CASSFRTGHTEAFF.

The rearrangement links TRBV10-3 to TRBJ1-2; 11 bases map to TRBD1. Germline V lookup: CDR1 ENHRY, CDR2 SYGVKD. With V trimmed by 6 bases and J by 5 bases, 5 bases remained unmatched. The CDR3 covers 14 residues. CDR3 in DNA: TGTGCCATCAGCTCTGGGACAGGGGGTTATGGCTACACCTTC. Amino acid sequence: CAISSGTGGYGYTF.

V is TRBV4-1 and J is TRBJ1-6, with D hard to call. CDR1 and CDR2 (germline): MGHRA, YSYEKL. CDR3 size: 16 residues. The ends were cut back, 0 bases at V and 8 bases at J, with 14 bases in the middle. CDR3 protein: CASSQDGRLWDSPLHF. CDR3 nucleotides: TGCGCCAGCAGCCAAGATGGGCGCCTCTGGGATTCACCCCTCCACTTT.

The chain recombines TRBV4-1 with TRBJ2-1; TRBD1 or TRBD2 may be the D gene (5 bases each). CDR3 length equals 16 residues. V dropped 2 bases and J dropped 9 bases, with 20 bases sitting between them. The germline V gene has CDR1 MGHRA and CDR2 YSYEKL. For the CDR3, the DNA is TGCGCCAGCAGCCAACCATCAGGGTCTGTGAGGGGTGAGCAGTTCTTC. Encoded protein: CASSQPSGSVRGEQFF.